Listed below are T cell receptor beta chains from one sample, sequenced in a study of shared clonotypes between healthy human individuals. TCRdb keeps only in-frame clones here, not all; method: immunoSEQ multiplex PCR. Among some 650,000 clones listed, approximately 97% were seen once. Source material: naive CD4+ T cells sorted from blood. The receptors originated from a woman in her thirties in good health. CDR3s include the opening cysteine and the closing phenylalanine or tryptophan. Each record gives: V gene, clone size, D gene, J gene, CDR3 protein, CDR3 DNA. D genes are given only for firm matches. Clone size is stated in some rows and not others, as once, few, many or a class when expanded.

v_call: TRBV2; clone_size: NA; d_call: NA; j_call: TRBJ1-2; cdr3_aa: CASSDGGSYTF; cdr3_nt: TGTGCCAGCAGTGATGGGGGGTCCTACACCTTC
v_call: TRBV27; clone_size: NA; d_call: TRBD2; j_call: TRBJ2-1; cdr3_aa: CASRRTSGRNEQFF; cdr3_nt: TGTGCCAGCAGACGGACTAGCGGGAGGAATGAGCAGTTCTTC
v_call: TRBV19; clone_size: NA; d_call: NA; j_call: TRBJ2-7; cdr3_aa: CASSIDGSVHQNYEQYF; cdr3_nt: TGTGCCAGTAGTATAGACGGTTCCGTCCACCAGAACTACGAGCAGTACTTC
v_call: TRBV18; clone_size: NA; d_call: TRBD1; j_call: TRBJ1-1; cdr3_aa: CASSPKTGTTEAFF; cdr3_nt: TGTGCCAGCTCACCAAAGACAGGGACCACTGAAGCTTTCTTT
v_call: TRBV19; clone_size: once; d_call: TRBD2; j_call: TRBJ2-3; cdr3_aa: CASSMGGAGASTDTQYF; cdr3_nt: TGTGCCAGTAGTATGGGAGGAGCGGGAGCTAGCACAGATACGCAGTATTTT
v_call: TRBV19; clone_size: NA; d_call: TRBD1; j_call: TRBJ2-5; cdr3_aa: CASTSLGQGAGGTQYF; cdr3_nt: TGTGCCAGTACCTCTCTGGGACAGGGCGCCGGTGGGACCCAGTACTTC
v_call: TRBV7-3; clone_size: NA; d_call: NA; j_call: TRBJ2-5; cdr3_aa: CASSSGSQETQYF; cdr3_nt: TGTGCCAGCAGCTCCGGGTCCCAGGAGACCCAGTACTTC
v_call: TRBV4-2; clone_size: NA; d_call: TRBD1; j_call: TRBJ2-7; cdr3_aa: CASSHHLGQNYEQYF; cdr3_nt: TGTGCCAGCAGCCATCACCTGGGACAGAACTACGAGCAGTACTTC
v_call: TRBV28; clone_size: once; d_call: TRBD2; j_call: TRBJ2-5; cdr3_aa: CASTRLAQNRGETQYF; cdr3_nt: TGTGCCAGCACTCGACTAGCTCAAAACCGAGGGGAGACCCAGTACTTC
v_call: TRBV19; clone_size: NA; d_call: TRBD1; j_call: TRBJ2-7; cdr3_aa: CASSRTGEGYEQYF; cdr3_nt: TGTGCCAGTAGTAGGACAGGGGAGGGCTACGAGCAGTACTTC
v_call: TRBV7-9; clone_size: NA; d_call: NA; j_call: TRBJ2-4; cdr3_aa: CASSLAGTPRGIAKNIQYF; cdr3_nt: TGTGCCAGCAGCTTAGCGGGGACCCCGAGGGGAATCGCCAAAAACATTCAGTACTTC
v_call: TRBV6-1; clone_size: NA; d_call: NA; j_call: TRBJ1-5; cdr3_aa: CASSGGPYRGGNQPQHF; cdr3_nt: TGTGCCAGCAGTGGGGGGCCCTATCGTGGAGGCAATCAGCCCCAGCATTTT
v_call: TRBV11-2; clone_size: NA; d_call: TRBD2; j_call: TRBJ2-7; cdr3_aa: CASSSGLAGYEQYF; cdr3_nt: TGTGCCAGCAGCTCTGGACTAGCGGGATACGAGCAGTACTTC
v_call: TRBV29-1; clone_size: NA; d_call: NA; j_call: TRBJ1-1; cdr3_aa: CSVKGGVTEAFF; cdr3_nt: TGCAGCGTGAAGGGGGGGGTCACTGAAGCTTTCTTT
v_call: TRBV28; clone_size: NA; d_call: TRBD2; j_call: TRBJ2-7; cdr3_aa: CASMSPSGSYEQYF; cdr3_nt: TGTGCCAGCATGTCCCCTAGCGGGAGCTACGAGCAGTACTTC
v_call: TRBV30; clone_size: NA; d_call: NA; j_call: TRBJ2-7; cdr3_aa: CASHRDTNYEQYF; cdr3_nt: TGTGCCAGCCACCGGGACACCAACTACGAGCAGTACTTC
v_call: TRBV9; clone_size: NA; d_call: NA; j_call: TRBJ1-3; cdr3_aa: CASSIGLSSGNTIYF; cdr3_nt: TGTGCCAGCAGCATAGGACTGAGCTCTGGAAACACCATATATTTT
v_call: TRBV4-1; clone_size: once; d_call: NA; j_call: TRBJ1-4; cdr3_aa: CASSPLGLTNEKLFF; cdr3_nt: TGCGCCAGCAGCCCGTTGGGGTTAACTAATGAAAAACTGTTTTTT
v_call: TRBV2; clone_size: NA; d_call: TRBD2; j_call: TRBJ2-3; cdr3_aa: CASSGAGGADTQYF; cdr3_nt: TGTGCCAGCAGTGGAGCGGGAGGTGCAGATACGCAGTATTTT
v_call: TRBV30; clone_size: once; d_call: NA; j_call: TRBJ2-3; cdr3_aa: CAWSVLKDTQYF; cdr3_nt: TGTGCCTGGAGTGTACTTAAGGATACGCAGTATTTT
v_call: TRBV18; clone_size: NA; d_call: NA; j_call: TRBJ1-2; cdr3_aa: CASSPSEGGLIPF; cdr3_nt: TGTGCCAGCTCCCCTAGCGAAGGGGGGCTCATCCCCTTC
v_call: TRBV2; clone_size: NA; d_call: NA; j_call: TRBJ1-5; cdr3_aa: CASSYDRMGGQPQHF; cdr3_nt: TGTGCCAGCAGTTATGACAGGATGGGGGGACAGCCCCAGCATTTT
v_call: TRBV4-1; clone_size: NA; d_call: NA; j_call: TRBJ2-7; cdr3_aa: CASSQGYRDKAYEQYF; cdr3_nt: TGCGCCAGCAGCCAAGGGTACCGGGACAAGGCCTACGAGCAGTACTTC
v_call: TRBV7-9; clone_size: once; d_call: TRBD1; j_call: TRBJ1-6; cdr3_aa: CASSLTGTEGSPLHF; cdr3_nt: TGTGCCAGCAGCTTAACCGGGACAGAGGGTTCACCCCTCCACTTT
v_call: TRBV7-9; clone_size: NA; d_call: NA; j_call: TRBJ2-1; cdr3_aa: CASSPPGTRSYNEQFF; cdr3_nt: TGTGCCAGCAGTCCCCCGGGGACCCGCTCCTACAATGAGCAGTTCTTC
v_call: TRBV15; clone_size: NA; d_call: NA; j_call: TRBJ2-6; cdr3_aa: CATSRGGGAGANVLTF; cdr3_nt: TGTGCCACTTCTCGGGGAGGGGGCGCTGGGGCCAACGTCCTGACTTTC
v_call: TRBV7-9; clone_size: NA; d_call: NA; j_call: TRBJ2-1; cdr3_aa: CASSSTGWTNEQFF; cdr3_nt: TGTGCCAGCAGCTCTACAGGGTGGACTAATGAGCAGTTCTTC
v_call: TRBV28; clone_size: NA; d_call: NA; j_call: TRBJ1-4; cdr3_aa: CASSRSSLRGGYNEKLFF; cdr3_nt: TGTGCCAGCAGTCGCTCGTCGTTAAGGGGCGGATATAATGAAAAACTGTTTTTT
v_call: TRBV11-2; clone_size: NA; d_call: NA; j_call: TRBJ1-2; cdr3_aa: CASSSDRVGGYTF; cdr3_nt: TGTGCCAGCAGCTCGGACCGGGTTGGTGGCTACACCTTC
v_call: TRBV4-1; clone_size: NA; d_call: TRBD2; j_call: TRBJ2-3; cdr3_aa: CASSSRTRTSTDTQYF; cdr3_nt: TGCGCCAGCAGCTCCCGGACTAGAACTAGCACAGATACGCAGTATTTT
v_call: TRBV27; clone_size: NA; d_call: TRBD1; j_call: TRBJ2-7; cdr3_aa: CASSLWDRRPYEQYF; cdr3_nt: TGTGCCAGCAGTTTATGGGACAGGCGACCCTACGAGCAGTACTTC
v_call: TRBV9; clone_size: NA; d_call: NA; j_call: TRBJ1-6; cdr3_aa: CASSVDTGQTLHF; cdr3_nt: TGTGCCAGCAGCGTAGATACGGGTCAAACCCTCCACTTT
v_call: TRBV11-2; clone_size: NA; d_call: NA; j_call: TRBJ2-7; cdr3_aa: CASSLESITYEQYF; cdr3_nt: TGTGCCAGCAGCTTAGAGTCTATAACCTACGAGCAGTACTTC
v_call: TRBV7-2; clone_size: NA; d_call: NA; j_call: TRBJ1-2; cdr3_aa: CASSQTGGNDGYTF; cdr3_nt: TGTGCCAGCAGCCAAACGGGGGGTAACGATGGCTACACCTTC
v_call: TRBV18; clone_size: NA; d_call: NA; j_call: TRBJ1-2; cdr3_aa: CASSPEIRVEYYGYTF; cdr3_nt: TGTGCCAGCTCACCGGAAATCCGGGTGGAATACTATGGCTACACCTTC
v_call: TRBV19; clone_size: NA; d_call: NA; j_call: TRBJ1-2; cdr3_aa: CASSSNYGYTF; cdr3_nt: TGTGCCAGCAGTTCTAACTATGGCTACACCTTC
v_call: TRBV7-9; clone_size: NA; d_call: NA; j_call: TRBJ1-1; cdr3_aa: CASSPHAGGTEAFF; cdr3_nt: TGTGCCAGCAGCCCACACGCGGGGGGAACTGAAGCTTTCTTT
v_call: TRBV5-1; clone_size: once; d_call: TRBD2; j_call: TRBJ2-7; cdr3_aa: CASSFGLTSGSSYEQYF; cdr3_nt: TGCGCCAGCAGCTTCGGCCTAACTAGCGGGAGTTCCTACGAGCAGTACTTC
v_call: TRBV28; clone_size: NA; d_call: NA; j_call: TRBJ1-5; cdr3_aa: CASSLPDYSNQPQHF; cdr3_nt: TGTGCCAGCAGTTTACCCGACTATAGCAATCAGCCCCAGCATTTT
v_call: TRBV11-2; clone_size: NA; d_call: NA; j_call: TRBJ2-7; cdr3_aa: CASSLVAYYEQYF; cdr3_nt: TGTGCCAGCAGCTTAGTGGCGTACTACGAGCAGTACTTC
v_call: TRBV6-5; clone_size: NA; d_call: NA; j_call: TRBJ2-4; cdr3_aa: CASRQGLAKNIQYF; cdr3_nt: TGTGCCAGCAGACAGGGACTAGCCAAAAACATTCAGTACTTC
v_call: TRBV5-6; clone_size: NA; d_call: TRBD2; j_call: TRBJ2-1; cdr3_aa: CASKEREAPGYEQFF; cdr3_nt: TGTGCCAGCAAGGAGCGGGAGGCTCCGGGGTATGAGCAGTTCTTC
v_call: TRBV5-1; clone_size: NA; d_call: NA; j_call: TRBJ2-1; cdr3_aa: CASSLDPQGYNEQFF; cdr3_nt: TGCGCCAGCAGCTTGGACCCACAGGGTTACAATGAGCAGTTCTTC
v_call: TRBV5-1; clone_size: NA; d_call: NA; j_call: TRBJ2-3; cdr3_aa: CASLRGGNTDTQYF; cdr3_nt: TGCGCCAGTCTCCGCGGCGGGAACACAGATACGCAGTATTTT
v_call: TRBV2; clone_size: NA; d_call: NA; j_call: TRBJ2-2; cdr3_aa: CASCFPGQNTGELFF; cdr3_nt: TGTGCCAGCTGCTTCCCGGGACAGAACACCGGGGAGCTGTTTTTT
v_call: TRBV4-1; clone_size: NA; d_call: TRBD1; j_call: TRBJ2-1; cdr3_aa: CASSQVGTVYNEQFF; cdr3_nt: TGCGCCAGCAGCCAAGTAGGGACAGTCTACAATGAGCAGTTCTTC
v_call: TRBV5-4; clone_size: NA; d_call: NA; j_call: TRBJ2-7; cdr3_aa: CASSQGGSYEQYF; cdr3_nt: TGTGCCAGCAGCCAGGGGGGCAGTTACGAGCAGTACTTC